A single sample gave rise to the 8 T cell receptor beta chains below, sequenced in a study of cytomegalovirus exposure and HLA in healthy donors (dated 2017 in TCRdb). The library relied on the immunoSEQ multiplex PCR assay. For the multiplex PCR, a mixture combining 60 forward primers for TCR Vbeta segments and 13 reverse primers for TCR Jbeta segments was used. Drawn from immuneACCESS, this table holds only the in-frame rearrangements with V and J called that TCRdb kept. Clones are partly lost; checked studies trace under half to an unresolved V gene and leave the rest unexplained. The sample has under 130,000 clones on record, 75% to 85% of them singletons. Of the sample, 6% to 7.5% falls within the top ten clones. The sequenced material came from PBMCs. The source is a young man in good health and CMV-seronegative.

This chain links TRBV7-6 with TRBJ1-1, with TRBD1 matching over 10 bases. The CDR3 loop spans 18 amino acids. Germline CDR1 and CDR2: SGHVS and FNYEAQ. J lost 0 bases, V lost 2 bases, and 9 bases had no gene match. The CDR3 region is CASSLIPGQGGMNTEAFF. The CDR3 DNA reads TGTGCCAGCAGCTTAATACCCGGACAGGGGGGTATGAACACTGAAGCTTTCTTT. Combining the CDR3 with reference TRBV7-6 and TRBJ1-1 gives the whole variable domain GAGVSQSPRYKVTKRGQDVALRCDPISGHVSLYWYRQALGQGPEFLTYFNYEAQQDKSGLPNDRFSAERPEGSISTLTIQRTEQRDSAMYRCASSLIPGQGGMNTEAFFGQGTRLTVV.

The table lists this clone with a few counts. V gene TRBV6-4 combines with J gene TRBJ2-3; 14 nucleotides agree with TRBD2. CDR3 size: 16 residues. V gave up 4 bases and J gave up 4 bases; unmatched junction bases: 4. The germline CDR1 and CDR2 sequences are MRHNA and SNTAGT. CDR3 amino acids: CASSVGLAGGSDTQYF. Here the CDR3 DNA reads TGTGCCAGCAGTGTAGGACTAGCGGGAGGATCAGATACGCAGTATTTT.

V is TRBV5-5 and J is TRBJ1-1, with D perhaps TRBD1 (6 bases). CDR1 and CDR2 from the germline V gene are SGHKS and YYEKEE (reference sequence). The ends were cut back, 6 bases at V and 1 base at J, with 10 bases in the middle. The CDR3 loop spans 13 amino acids. This CDR3 reads CASNGQRNTEAFF. As DNA, the CDR3 is TGTGCCAGCAACGGACAGCGGAACACTGAAGCTTTCTTT.

The V gene is TRBV15, the J gene TRBJ1-3; no reliable D call. CDR3 size: 17 residues. Deletions cut 0 bases from V and 0 bases from J, with 12 bases between. Germline V gene data show CDR1 as LNHNV and CDR2 as YYDKDF (reference sequence). DNA for the CDR3: TGTGCCACCAGCAGAGATAAGAGGTCCATCTCTGGAAACACCATATATTTT. As protein: CATSRDKRSISGNTIYF.

The chain combines TRBV6-4 with TRBJ2-5, with D maybe TRBD2 (7 bases). This CDR3 comprises 13 residues. Trimming cost V 5 bases and J 7 bases, with 14 bases left between them. Germline V lookup: CDR1 MRHNA, CDR2 SNTAGT. CDR3 residues: CASSPQGGGTQYF. The DNA for the CDR3 is TGTGCCAGCAGTCCACAGGGCGGGGGGACCCAGTACTTC.

V gene TRBV27 combines with J gene TRBJ2-5, with a tentative D call TRBD1 (5 bases). V lost 5 bases to trimming and J lost 4 bases, with 14 bases between them. CDR3 length: 14 residues. Germline V CDR1 and CDR2: MNHEY, SMNVEV (reference sequence). As DNA, the CDR3 is TGTGCCAGCAGTCCTCGACAGTGGGGAGAGACCCAGTACTTC. As protein: CASSPRQWGETQYF.

The chain recombines TRBV9 with TRBJ2-2; a possible D gene is TRBD2 (6 bases). Germline V gives CDR1 SGDLS, CDR2 YYNGEE. The ends were cut back, 2 bases at V and 5 bases at J, with 16 bases in the middle. The CDR3 is made up of 16 amino acids. The CDR3 spells CASSVGVQAGTGELFF. CDR3 coding DNA: TGTGCCAGCAGCGTTGGGGTACAGGCGGGGACCGGGGAGCTGTTTTTT.

The chain joins TRBV13 to TRBJ2-1; D might be TRBD1 (5 bases). CDR3 length: 16 residues. Germline CDR1 is PRHDT and CDR2 is FYEKMQ (reference sequence). V lost 0 bases and J lost 6, with 15 bases in between. CDR3 in amino acids: CASSLGDWRRGNEQFF. In DNA form, the CDR3 reads TGTGCCAGCAGCTTAGGCGACTGGAGAAGGGGCAATGAGCAGTTCTTC.